The next 15 T cell receptor beta chains were all read from a single sample in a study of T cells in Graves' hyperthyroidism and ophthalmopathy. TCR beta CDR3 regions were amplified from RNA. Using the HTBI primer set, a first-round RT-PCR was run on the TCR CDR3. TCRdb ran MiXCR on the multiplex PCR reads and lists one entry per CDR3 protein. The sample lists roughly 400,000 distinct CDR3 sequences; roughly 13% were seen once. The sequenced material came from blood. The receptor source for this set is a man between 50 and 59 years old with Graves' ophthalmopathy.

This clonotype was picked up many times. V and J are TRBV10-2 and TRBJ1-2; D remains ambiguous. Per the germline V gene, CDR1 is WSHSY and CDR2 is SAAADI. V gave up 6 bases and J gave up 3 bases, with 8 bases separating them. The CDR3 covers 12 residues. The CDR3 loop is CASSRDDYGYTF. CDR3 nucleotide sequence: TGCGCCAGCAGCCGCGACGACTATGGCTACACCTTC.

In this sample, this clonotype turned up many times. V is TRBV2 and J is TRBJ2-7; D is unresolved. This CDR3 comprises 11 residues. V dropped 7 bases and J dropped 4 bases, with 8 bases sitting between them. CDR1 and CDR2 from the germline V gene are SNHLY and FYNNEI. The CDR3 sequence: CASNDGYEQYF. The CDR3 DNA sequence: TGTGCCAGCAATGACGGGTACGAGCAGTACTTC.

This clonotype came up many times. The CDR3 reads CASRLPATGPYSNQPQHF. CDR3 coding DNA: TGTGCCAGCAGACTCCCGGCCACTGGGCCATATAGCAATCAGCCCCAGCATTTT. The chain employs TRBV27 and TRBJ1-5, with D hard to call. The V end was cut by 6 bases, the J end by 0 bases, with 21 bases between. The CDR3 sequence is 18 residues long. Germline lookup yields CDR1 MNHEY and CDR2 SMNVEV (reference sequence).

This clonotype has at least ten counts. The V gene is TRBV19, the J gene TRBJ1-5; TRBD1 is a possible D gene (6 bases). CDR1 is LNHDA, CDR2 SQIVND, per germline (reference sequence). This CDR3 comprises 16 residues. Deletions cut 3 bases from V and 0 bases from J, with 12 bases between. CDR3 sequence: CASSIEGTHSNQPQHF. CDR3 DNA: TGTGCCAGTAGTATTGAAGGGACACATAGCAATCAGCCCCAGCATTTT.

V is TRBV7-7 and J is TRBJ2-1; TRBD2 aligns across 10 bases. The CDR3 spans 16 residues. Germline V CDR1 and CDR2: SSHAT, FNYEAQ (reference sequence). DNA of the CDR3: TGTGCTAGGGAGTTCCTAGTCCAGCGGGAGGGTAATGAGCAGTTCTTC. Encoded protein: CAREFLVQREGNEQFF.

This clonotype has more than one count but fewer than ten. At one end, the junction sequence differs from germline, possibly due to a read error. The chain employs TRBV28 and TRBJ2-2; D might be TRBD2 (5 bases). The germline V gene encodes CDR1 MDHEN and CDR2 SYDVKM. This CDR3 contains 12 residues. This CDR3 reads CASTKLTGEPFF. The DNA of the CDR3 is TGTGCCAGCACCAAGCTTACCGGGGAGCCGTTTTTT.

This clonotype came up a few times. A junction end diverges from the germline sequence, so it may reflect a read error. V gene TRBV18 combines with J gene TRBJ2-5; D possibly matches TRBD1 or TRBD2 (7 bases each). From germline, CDR1 is KGHSH and CDR2 LQKENI. The CDR3 spans 16 residues. In DNA form, the CDR3 reads TGTGCCAGCTCCCCCACATCCGGGACAGAAAATTACGGGGGGAACTTC. Encoded protein: CASSPTSGTENYGGNF.

This clonotype was picked up many times. V is TRBV28 and J is TRBJ2-7; D may be TRBD1 (7 bases). CDR1 and CDR2 (germline): MDHEN, SYDVKM. Trimming took off 4 bases at V and 3 bases at J, with 16 bases between the two ends. The CDR3 is 15 amino acids. The CDR3 bases are TGTGCCAGCAGTTCGGACTACAGGGGTGTCTACGAGCAGTACTTC. It yields the protein CASSSDYRGVYEQYF. Based on the CDR3 plus reference TRBV28 and TRBJ2-7, the full variable domain is DVKVTQSSRYLVKRTGEKVFLECVQDMDHENMFWYRQDPGLGLRLIYFSYDVKMKEKGDIPEGYSVSREKKERFSLILESASTNQTSMYLCASSSDYRGVYEQYFGPGTRLTVT.

This clonotype was seen repeatedly, ten times or more. At one of its ends the junction is not consistent with the germline gene, which may arise from a read error. The V and J genes are TRBV11-1 and TRBJ2-7, with a weak D call TRBD2 (5 bases). Germline CDR1 SGHAT, CDR2 FQDESV (reference sequence). The CDR3 sequence is 12 residues long. CDR3 nucleotide sequence: TGTGCCAGCAGCCTAGCTTTCTACGAGCAGTACTTC. Its translation is CASSLAFYEQYF.

This clonotype was picked up many times. This chain uses TRBV3-1 with TRBJ2-7; D call uncertain. The CDR3 runs to 16 residues. Looked up from germline, CDR1 is LGHDT and CDR2 is YNNKEL (reference sequence). Trimming took 0 bases from V and 2 from J, leaving 14 bases between them. The CDR3, as DNA: TGTGCCAGCAGCCAAGACGTCCCCTTTCCGGCCTACGAGCAGTACTTC. It specifies CASSQDVPFPAYEQYF.

This clonotype was seen ten or more times. The rearrangement uses TRBV30 and TRBJ1-5; D possibly corresponds to TRBD1 (5 bases). The V and J ends lost 2 bases and 6 bases respectively, with 14 bases between them. This CDR3 region has 14 residues. Germline CDR1 reads GTSNPN; CDR2 reads SVGIG (reference sequence). In DNA, the CDR3 is TGTGCCTGGAGTACAGGAGGCTCCAGTCAGCCCCAGCATTTT. It encodes CAWSTGGSSQPQHF.

This clonotype was seen many times. The chain couples TRBV12-3 or TRBV12-4 to TRBJ2-7; 7 bases map to TRBD1. V lost 3 bases to trimming and J lost 6 bases; unmatched junction nucleotides: 5. The CDR3 extends over 13 amino acids. The CDR3 DNA reads TGTGCCAGCAGTTTTAACAGGGGAAGCGAGCAGTACTTC. This gives the protein CASSFNRGSEQYF.

Ten or more counts support this clonotype. The chain is built from TRBV20-1 and TRBJ2-1; 7 bases line up with TRBD2. This CDR3 contains 17 residues. Germline lookup yields CDR1 DFQATT and CDR2 SNEGSKA (reference sequence). The junction had 11 bases not matched to a gene; V was cut back by 1 base and J by 2 bases. CDR3 residues: CSARVLGGGQTYNEQFF. The CDR3 DNA is TGCAGTGCTAGAGTTCTGGGGGGAGGGCAGACCTACAATGAGCAGTTCTTC.

With respect to this clonotype: A much larger clone sits a single nucleotide away, making a read error possible. This chain uses TRBV27 with TRBJ2-7, with D possibly called TRBD1 or TRBD2 (7 bases each). Germline CDR1 and CDR2: MNHEY and SMNVEV (reference sequence). V gave up 5 bases and J gave up 7 bases, with 27 bases separating them. The CDR3 runs to 17 residues. The CDR3 reads CASSPKRDRFSYGEQYF. CDR3 nucleotides: TGTGCCAGCAGTCCCAAGCGGGACAGATTTTCGTACGGTGAGCAGTACTTC.

At least ten counts were recorded for this clonotype. The V gene is TRBV5-1, the J gene TRBJ2-7, with D unresolved. The CDR3 loop spans 13 amino acids. With 1 base removed from V and 2 bases from J, the gap between germline ends came to 7 bases. Germline V gene sequence: CDR1 SGHRS, CDR2 YFSETQ. CDR3 coding DNA: TGCGCCAGCAGCTTGTTATCCCCCTACGAGCAGTACTTC. The encoded protein is CASSLLSPYEQYF. The complete variable domain, with remaining parts taken from reference TRBV5-1 and TRBJ2-7, reads KAGVTQTPRYLIKTRGQQVTLSCSPISGHRSVSWYQQTPGQGLQFLFEYFSETQRNKGNFPGRFSGRQFSNSRSEMNVSTLELGDSALYLCASSLLSPYEQYFGPGTRLTVT.